Listed here are 14 T cell receptor beta chains from one sample, sequenced in a study of human T cells and chemical hapten exposure. TCRdb itself ran the RACE reads through MiXCR, one entry per CDR3 protein. This table holds some 81,000 distinct CDR3 sequences, under 9% found once. As for time point: patch test 1, 2 weeks after DPC sensitization. Treatment: therapeutic diphenylcyclopropenone sensitization with weekly scalp DPC. Sequenced here: whole blood, sampled in connection with sensitization to the hapten diphenylcyclopropenone (DPC). These receptors all stem from a woman aged 25 to 39 with alopecia areata. Some clones in this sample may be carry-over from other donors' samples.

There are many counts of this clonotype. The V and J genes are TRBV29-1 and TRBJ1-5; D is undetermined. This CDR3 is 12 amino acids long. Germline assignment: CDR1 SQVTM and CDR2 ANQGSEA. The V end was cut by 4 bases, the J end by 7 bases, with 11 bases between. In DNA form, the CDR3 reads TGCAGCGTTGGCTGGGTTGGCCAGCCCCAGCATTTT. Translating it yields CSVGWVGQPQHF.

The chain links TRBV29-1 to TRBJ2-2, with no clear D. CDR1 is SQVTM and CDR2 is ANQGSEA in the germline V gene. V was trimmed by 1 base and J by 1 base, leaving 7 bases between them. The CDR3 sequence is 14 residues long. Here the CDR3 reads CSVEVQRNTGELFF. The CDR3 nucleotides are TGCAGCGTTGAAGTCCAGAGGAACACCGGGGAGCTGTTTTTT.

This clonotype has more than one count but fewer than ten. V and J are TRBV6-1 and TRBJ1-6; D unclear. From germline, CDR1 is MNHNS and CDR2 SASEGT. V was shortened by 4 bases and J by 8 bases, with 12 bases between the two germline ends. The CDR3 runs 14 residues. The CDR3 loop is CASSGFPSDSPLHF. DNA of the CDR3: TGTGCCAGCAGTGGGTTCCCTAGTGATTCACCCCTCCACTTT.

In its sample, this clonotype was seen many times. The V call is TRBV6-1, the J call TRBJ1-2; TRBD1 aligns across 8 bases. CDR3 length: 14 residues. The V gene's germline CDR1 is MNHNS and CDR2 SASEGT. The V and J ends lost 1 base and 3 bases, in that order; junction bases with no gene match: 1. The CDR3: CASSEETGDYGYTF. The CDR3, as DNA: TGTGCCAGCAGTGAAGAGACAGGGGACTATGGCTACACCTTC.

This clonotype showed up many times. J is TRBJ1-4 and V is TRBV20-1, with D possibly TRBD1 on 6 matching bases. The CDR3 covers 14 residues. V shed 6 bases and J shed 0 bases, with 11 bases lying between them. From germline, CDR1 is DFQATT and CDR2 SNEGSKA (reference sequence). CDR3 amino acids: CSATGGATNEKLFF. CDR3 coding DNA: TGCAGTGCGACAGGCGGTGCAACTAATGAAAAACTGTTTTTT.

The table lists this clonotype with many counts. This rearrangement joins TRBV27 to TRBJ2-1, with 8 bases identical to TRBD2. This CDR3 contains 17 residues. V lost 0 bases to trimming and J lost 5 bases; unmatched junction nucleotides: 9. From germline, CDR1 is MNHEY and CDR2 SMNVEV (reference sequence). The CDR3 here is CASSLSSAGGPNNEQFF. In DNA, the CDR3 is TGTGCCAGCAGTTTATCGAGCGCGGGGGGACCTAACAATGAGCAGTTCTTC.

The genes are TRBV6-1 and TRBJ1-4, with no clear D. V was pared by 3 bases and J by 0 bases, with 8 bases between. This CDR3 spans 15 amino acids. Germline assignment: CDR1 MNHNS and CDR2 SASEGT. The CDR3 region is CASSDSPSTNEKLFF. The CDR3 DNA follows: TGTGCCAGCAGTGACAGTCCTTCAACTAATGAAAAACTGTTTTTT.

This clonotype was observed many times. The chain uses TRBV7-8 and TRBJ1-1; D unresolved. V was clipped by 0 bases and J by 1 base, with 9 bases between them. Germline values: CDR1 SGHVS, CDR2 FQNEAQ. The CDR3 has 15 amino acids. The CDR3 loop reads CASSLALVANTEAFF. Written as DNA, the CDR3 is TGTGCCAGCAGCTTAGCTCTTGTGGCGAACACTGAAGCTTTCTTT.

In its sample, this clonotype was seen many times. This rearrangement joins TRBV7-9 to TRBJ2-7, with D perhaps matching TRBD2 (6 bases). The CDR3 runs 14 residues. Germline CDR1 and CDR2: SEHNR and FQNEAQ (reference sequence). V lost 4 bases to trimming and J lost 4 bases, with 14 bases between them. The CDR3 DNA sequence: TGTGCCAGCAGCTCGCCGGGACTTCCTTACGAGCAGTACTTC. Residues: CASSSPGLPYEQYF.

This clonotype was counted many times. The V call is TRBV6-6, the J call TRBJ1-6, with a tentative D call TRBD1 (5 bases). V was clipped by 0 bases and J by 2 bases, with 8 bases between them. CDR3 length equals 16 residues. CDR1 is MNHNY, CDR2 SVGAGI, per germline (reference sequence). CDR3 nucleotide sequence: TGTGCCAGCAGTTACTCGACAGTAACCTATAATTCACCCCTCCACTTT. Amino acid sequence: CASSYSTVTYNSPLHF.

This clonotype was seen repeatedly, ten times or more. This chain uses TRBV20-1 with TRBJ1-3; 7 bases line up with TRBD1. Germline loops: CDR1 DFQATT, CDR2 SNEGSKA (reference sequence). This CDR3 region has 15 residues. J gave up 0 bases and V 3 bases, and 5 bases lay outside the gene matches. Written as DNA, the CDR3 is TGCAGTGCTAGGGACAGGAGTTCCTCTGGAAACACCATATATTTT. Translation gives CSARDRSSSGNTIYF.

This clonotype occurred a few times. V gene TRBV7-2 combines with J gene TRBJ1-2; D is unresolved. The germline V gene has CDR1 SGHTA and CDR2 FQGNSA. V dropped 7 bases and J dropped 7 bases, with 22 bases sitting between them. The CDR3 contains 15 residues. The CDR3 here is CASTQIGRSRFGYTF. CDR3 DNA: TGTGCCAGCACCCAAATCGGCAGATCAAGGTTTGGCTACACCTTC.

On this clonotype itself: This could be a read error, since a much larger clone is one nucleotide away. The rearrangement joins TRBV20-1 to TRBJ1-6, with D perhaps matching TRBD1 (6 bases). This CDR3 is built from 16 residues. Germline V gene sequence: CDR1 DFQATT, CDR2 SNEGSKA (reference sequence). In DNA form, the CDR3 reads TGCAGTGCTAGAGTGTTGGGCCAGGGGTCCGATTCACCCATCCACTTT. It is translated as CSARVLGQGSDSPIHF.

This clonotype was counted at least ten times. The chain is built from TRBV9 and TRBJ2-7; TRBD1 matches 9 bases. The germline V gene has CDR1 SGDLS and CDR2 YYNGEE. CDR3 length equals 15 residues. The J segment lost 0 bases and the V segment lost 6 bases, leaving 7 bases of the junction unmatched. In nucleotides, the CDR3 is TGTGCCAGCAACCCCGGGACAGGGCCCTCCTACGAGCAGTACTTC. This encodes CASNPGTGPSYEQYF.